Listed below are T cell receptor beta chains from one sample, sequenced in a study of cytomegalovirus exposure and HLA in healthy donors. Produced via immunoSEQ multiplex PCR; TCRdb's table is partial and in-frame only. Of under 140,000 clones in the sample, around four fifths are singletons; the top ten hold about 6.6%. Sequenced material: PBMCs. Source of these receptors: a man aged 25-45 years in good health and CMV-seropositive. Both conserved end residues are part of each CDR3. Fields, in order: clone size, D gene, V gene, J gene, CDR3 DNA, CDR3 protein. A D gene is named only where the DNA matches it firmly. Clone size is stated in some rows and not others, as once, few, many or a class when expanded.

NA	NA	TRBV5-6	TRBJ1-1	TGTGCCAGCAGCCACAGGGAAACTGAAGCTTTCTTT	CASSHRETEAFF
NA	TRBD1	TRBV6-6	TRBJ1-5	TGTGCCAGCAGTTTCGGGACAGGGAATCAGCCCCAGCATTTT	CASSFGTGNQPQHF
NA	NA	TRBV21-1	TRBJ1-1	TGTGCCAGCAGCATAAGAAAACAGACGCGGCCGGGACAGGGGCGAGGCACTGAAGCTTTCTTT	CASSIRKQTRPGQGRGTEAFF
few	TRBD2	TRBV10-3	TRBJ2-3	TGTGCCATCAGTGAGGAGCGGGGGAGCACAGATACGCAGTATTTT	CAISEERGSTDTQYF
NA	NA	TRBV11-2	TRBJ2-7	TGTGCCAGCAGCCAATCCATCTTACAGGTTAAATCCTACGAGCAGTACTTC	CASSQSILQVKSYEQYF
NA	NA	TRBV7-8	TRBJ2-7	TGTGCCAGCAGCTTAGGGTTAGAACCTAGTTACTACGAGCAGTACTTC	CASSLGLEPSYYEQYF
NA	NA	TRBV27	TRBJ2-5	TGTGCTACCGGTCCCCGGTTTGAATACTTC	CATGPRFEYF
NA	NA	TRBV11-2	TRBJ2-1	TGTGCCAGCAGCTTACCTTCGGGGGTGAATGAGCAGTTCTTC	CASSLPSGVNEQFF
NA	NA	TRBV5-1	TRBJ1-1	TGCGCCAGCAGCTTGAGGGGGGGCACTGAAGCTTTCTTT	CASSLRGGTEAFF
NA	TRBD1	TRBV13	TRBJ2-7	TGTGCCAGCAGCCGCTGGGGACAGGGAGCCCACGAGCAGTACTTC	CASSRWGQGAHEQYF
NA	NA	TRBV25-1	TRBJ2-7	TGTGCCAGCAGTCCCCGACAGGACCCCTTAGGATCCTACGAGCAGTACTTC	CASSPRQDPLGSYEQYF
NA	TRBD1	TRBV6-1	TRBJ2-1	TGTGCCAGCAGTCTCACAGGGGGGCCCTACAATGAGCAGTTCTTC	CASSLTGGPYNEQFF
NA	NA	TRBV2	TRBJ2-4	TGTGCCAGCAGCCCCCCCAGGGGAAAAGGGGAGATAGCCAAAAACATTCAGTACTTC	CASSPPRGKGEIAKNIQYF
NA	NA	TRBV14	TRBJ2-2	TGTGCCAGCAGCCAAGGTTACTTCAGAGGGCGGACCGGGGAGCTGTTTTTT	CASSQGYFRGRTGELFF
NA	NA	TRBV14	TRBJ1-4	TGTGCCAGCAGGGCAGATGCAACTAATGAAAAACTGTTTTTT	CASRADATNEKLFF
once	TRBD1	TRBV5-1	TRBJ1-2	TGCGCCAGCAGCTTGGGCACGACAGGGGTGATCGACTATGGCTACACCTTC	CASSLGTTGVIDYGYTF
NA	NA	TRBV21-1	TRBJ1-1	TGTGCCAGCAGCAAATCCGAGCCAGGGGTGGACACTGAAGCTTTCTTT	CASSKSEPGVDTEAFF
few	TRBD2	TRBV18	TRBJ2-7	TGTGCCAGCTCACCACCGGGGGTTGCAGGACTAGGATTCCACGAGCAGTACTTC	CASSPPGVAGLGFHEQYF
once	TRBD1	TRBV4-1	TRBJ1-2	TGCGCCAGCAGCCTTCTCACCAAAAAATTCGGGACAGGGTCGGGCTACACCTTC	CASSLLTKKFGTGSGYTF
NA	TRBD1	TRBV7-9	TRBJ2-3	TGTGCCAGCAGCCCCGGACAGGCGGCGGCAGATACGCAGTATTTT	CASSPGQAAADTQYF
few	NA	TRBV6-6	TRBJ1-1	TGTGCCAGCAGTTACTTGGACACAAACACTGAAGCTTTCTTT	CASSYLDTNTEAFF
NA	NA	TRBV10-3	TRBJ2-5	TGTGCCATCAGTGGGGACAAGATAAGACAAGAGACCCAGTACTTC	CAISGDKIRQETQYF
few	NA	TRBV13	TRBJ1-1	TGTGCCAGCAGCGTACTTTTGGTTTTAAGTGAAGCTTTCTTT	CASSVLLVLSEAFF